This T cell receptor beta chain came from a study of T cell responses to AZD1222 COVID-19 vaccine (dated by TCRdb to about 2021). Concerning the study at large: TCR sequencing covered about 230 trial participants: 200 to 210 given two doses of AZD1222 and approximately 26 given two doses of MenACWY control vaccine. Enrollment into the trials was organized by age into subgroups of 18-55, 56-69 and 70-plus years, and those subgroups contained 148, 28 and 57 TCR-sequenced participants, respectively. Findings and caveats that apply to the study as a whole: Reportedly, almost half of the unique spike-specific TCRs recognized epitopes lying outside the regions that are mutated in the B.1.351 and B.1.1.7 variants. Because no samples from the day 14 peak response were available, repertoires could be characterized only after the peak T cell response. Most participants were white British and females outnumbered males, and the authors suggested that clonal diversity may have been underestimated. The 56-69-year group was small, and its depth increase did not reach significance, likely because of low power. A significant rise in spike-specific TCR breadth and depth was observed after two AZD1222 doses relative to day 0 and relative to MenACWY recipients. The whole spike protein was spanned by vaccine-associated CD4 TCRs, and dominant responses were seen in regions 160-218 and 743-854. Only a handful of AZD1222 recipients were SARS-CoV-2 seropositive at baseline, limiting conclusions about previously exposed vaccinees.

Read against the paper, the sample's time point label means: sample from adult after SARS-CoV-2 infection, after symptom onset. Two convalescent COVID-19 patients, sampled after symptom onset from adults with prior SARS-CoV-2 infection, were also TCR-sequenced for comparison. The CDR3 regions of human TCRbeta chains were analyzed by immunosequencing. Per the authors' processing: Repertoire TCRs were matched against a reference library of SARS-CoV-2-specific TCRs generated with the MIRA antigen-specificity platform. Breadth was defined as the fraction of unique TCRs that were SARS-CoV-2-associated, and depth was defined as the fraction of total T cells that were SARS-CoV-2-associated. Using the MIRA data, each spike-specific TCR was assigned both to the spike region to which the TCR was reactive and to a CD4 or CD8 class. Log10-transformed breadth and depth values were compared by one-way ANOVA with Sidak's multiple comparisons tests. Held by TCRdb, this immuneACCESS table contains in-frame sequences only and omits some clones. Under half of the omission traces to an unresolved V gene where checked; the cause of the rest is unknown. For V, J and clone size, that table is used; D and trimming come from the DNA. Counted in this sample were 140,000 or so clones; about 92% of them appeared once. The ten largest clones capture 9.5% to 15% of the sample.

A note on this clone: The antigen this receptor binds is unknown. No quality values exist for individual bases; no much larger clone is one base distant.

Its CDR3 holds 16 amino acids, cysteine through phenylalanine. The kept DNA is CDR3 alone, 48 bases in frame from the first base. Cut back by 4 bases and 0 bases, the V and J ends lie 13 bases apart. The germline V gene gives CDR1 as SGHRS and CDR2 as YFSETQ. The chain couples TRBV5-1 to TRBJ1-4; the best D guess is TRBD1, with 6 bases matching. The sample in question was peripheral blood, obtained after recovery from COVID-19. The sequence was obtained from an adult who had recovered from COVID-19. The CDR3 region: CASSPGEGATNEKLFF. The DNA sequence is TGCGCCAGCAGCCCCGGGGAGGGGGCAACTAATGAAAAACTGTTTTTT.